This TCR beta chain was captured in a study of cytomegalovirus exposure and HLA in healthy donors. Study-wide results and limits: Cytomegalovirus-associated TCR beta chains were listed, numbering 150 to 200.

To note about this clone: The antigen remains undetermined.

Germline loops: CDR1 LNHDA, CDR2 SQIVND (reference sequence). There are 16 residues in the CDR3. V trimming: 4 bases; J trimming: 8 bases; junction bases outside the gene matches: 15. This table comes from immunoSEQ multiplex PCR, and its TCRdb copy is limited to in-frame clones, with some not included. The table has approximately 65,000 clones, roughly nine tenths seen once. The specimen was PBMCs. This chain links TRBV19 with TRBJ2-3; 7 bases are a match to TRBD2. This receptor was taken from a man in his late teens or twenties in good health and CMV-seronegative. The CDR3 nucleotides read TGTGCCAGTAGTAGCAGGGAGGGCCGGATCATCGGTACGCAGTATTTT. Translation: CASSSREGRIIGTQYF. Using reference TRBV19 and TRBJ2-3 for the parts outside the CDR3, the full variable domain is DGGITQSPKYLFRKEGQNVTLSCEQNLNHDAMYWYRQDPGQGLRLIYYSQIVNDFQKGDIAEGYSVSREKKESFPLTVTSAQKNPTAFYLCASSSREGRIIGTQYFGPGTRLTVL.